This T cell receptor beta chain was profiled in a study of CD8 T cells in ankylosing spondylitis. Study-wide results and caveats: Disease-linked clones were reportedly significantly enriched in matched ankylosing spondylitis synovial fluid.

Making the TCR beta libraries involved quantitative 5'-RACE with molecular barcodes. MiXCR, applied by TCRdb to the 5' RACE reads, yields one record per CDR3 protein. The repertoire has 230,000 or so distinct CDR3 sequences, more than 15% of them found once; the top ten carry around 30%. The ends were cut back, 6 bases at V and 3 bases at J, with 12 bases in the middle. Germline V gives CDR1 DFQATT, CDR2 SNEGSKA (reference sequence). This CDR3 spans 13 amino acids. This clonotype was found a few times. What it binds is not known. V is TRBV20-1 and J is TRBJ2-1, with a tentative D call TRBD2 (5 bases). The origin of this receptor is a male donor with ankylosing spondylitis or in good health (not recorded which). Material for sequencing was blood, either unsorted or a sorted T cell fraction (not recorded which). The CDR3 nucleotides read TGCAGTGCCGAGCGGAGCGACTACAATGAGCAGTTCTTC. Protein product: CSAERSDYNEQFF.